A single sample is the source of the 5 T cell receptor beta chains below, sequenced in a study of blood T cell repertoires in COVID-19. Sequencing was performed with immunoSEQ multiplex PCR; in TCRdb, only in-frame clones are kept and a portion is missing. This sample has 65,000 to 95,000 clones; about 88% occur once, and the top ten carry 2.5% to 3%. What was sequenced was peripheral blood. These receptors all stem from a man aged 70 or older with active or convalescent COVID-19.

The chain links TRBV28 to TRBJ1-5; 7 nucleotides line up with TRBD1. This CDR3 spans 13 amino acids. Germline CDR1 MDHEN, CDR2 SYDVKM. The V and J ends lost 9 bases and 5 bases, in that order; junction bases with no gene match: 7. In DNA form, the CDR3 reads TGTGCCAGTTCACAGGGGTCCCATCAGCCCCAGCATTTT. Residues: CASSQGSHQPQHF. The whole variable domain, remainder taken from reference TRBV28 and TRBJ1-5, is DVKVTQSSRYLVKRTGEKVFLECVQDMDHENMFWYRQDPGLGLRLIYFSYDVKMKEKGDIPEGYSVSREKKERFSLILESASTNQTSMYLCASSQGSHQPQHFGDGTRLSIL.

This sequence joins TRBV7-9 and TRBJ1-6, with 8 bases identical to TRBD1. This CDR3 is 14 amino acids long. CDR1 is SEHNR and CDR2 is FQNEAQ in the germline V gene (reference sequence). V dropped 1 base and J dropped 9; count of bases not matched to a gene: 2. CDR3 coding DNA: TGTGCCAGCAGCTTAGAAACAGGGGGTTCACCCCTCCACTTT. Its translation is CASSLETGGSPLHF.

The chain carries TRBV10-3 and TRBJ2-3; TRBD2 aligns across 7 bases. The CDR3 has 13 residues. V gave up 6 bases and J gave up 0 bases; unmatched junction bases: 0. Looked up from germline, CDR1 is ENHRY and CDR2 is SYGVKD. CDR3 sequence: CAISGGSTDTQYF. The CDR3 DNA reads TGTGCCATCAGCGGGGGGAGCACAGATACGCAGTATTTT.

The genes are TRBV24-1 and TRBJ2-2, with D possibly TRBD1 on 6 matching bases. Germline lookup yields CDR1 KGHDR and CDR2 SFDVKD. The CDR3 sequence is 14 residues long. The V end lost 6 bases, the J end lost 1 base, and 8 bases lay between the germline ends. In DNA, the CDR3 is TGTGCCACCAGTCCACAGGGGAACACCGGGGAGCTGTTTTTT. Its translation: CATSPQGNTGELFF.

This chain links TRBV3-1 (or the pseudogene TRBV3-2) with TRBJ2-7; tentative D call: TRBD1 (6 bases). Trimming stripped 2 bases from V and 7 bases from J, with 18 bases between. Germline CDR1 LGHDT, CDR2 YNNKEL (reference sequence). The CDR3 has 15 amino acids. DNA for the CDR3: TGTGCCAGCAGCCAACCCGACAGGCCCTTGGTGGAGCAGTACTTC. It specifies CASSQPDRPLVEQYF.